This record covers a single T cell receptor beta chain. Taking its sample share into account, this clonotype is medium-sized (0.01 to 0.1%). What antigen it recognizes has not been identified. It has no much larger one-base neighbor in the sample; base qualities were not kept. These data are taken from a study of HIV-infected patients and healthy controls (dated by TCRdb to the mid-2010s). With respect to the entire study: The study asked whether deep sequencing of the TCR repertoire from small blood samples of HIV patients could detect immune perturbation and reconstitution.

Whole blood was used without cell fractionation, so all unsorted peripheral T cells were reflected in the repertoire. As controls, ten healthy donors without infection were sampled, and four of the ten donors were sampled a second time three to four months later. For RNA extraction, an approximately 2.5 ml sample of peripheral blood was drawn into Tempus tubes. Residual genomic DNA was removed with the TURBO-DNase kit and globin mRNA was depleted with GLOBINclear. Using SuperScript III with primers targeting the alpha and beta constant regions, 500 to 550 ng of RNA was reverse transcribed. Separate alpha and beta chain libraries were made by chain-specific third strand synthesis with multiplexing indices. In the protocol, all rearrangements within a chain were amplified with a single primer pair so that primer bias was avoided, and molecular barcodes were added to each cDNA molecule. Purified cDNA was ligated with T4 RNA Ligase 1 onto a 5' RACE adapter bearing a random hexamer and the SP2 sequencing primer site. Second strand synthesis was primed from the SP2 site with Phusion polymerase, using slow temperature ramps to favor optimal annealing. Each molecule's 12-nucleotide barcode consisted of two random hexamer sequences, both added before amplification and joined together. A short first PCR added P5 and P7 adapter elements plus a second index, followed by a roughly 23-cycle amplification PCR with P5s and P7 primers. The libraries went through approximately 27 PCR cycles in total, were quantified on a Qubit, were sized on a Bioanalyzer, and were diluted to around 4 nM. Normalized libraries were sequenced on an Illumina MiSeq with 2 x 250 paired-end kits. Reverse transcription reactions underwent purification over MinElute columns, with elution into around 9.4 ul Tris-Cl. Adapter ligations were incubated for roughly 25 hours at 16 degrees C and subsequently purified with AMPure XP beads at a 1:1 ratio. The study's processing was this. Demultiplexed FASTQ files were processed with a modified Decombinator that output V, J, insert and barcode information. Sequences that shared a barcode but differed from the dominant sequence were discarded as errors, and original cDNA molecules were estimated by counting barcodes clustered at Levenshtein distance 3. Downstream analyses used R packages ineq, vegan, igraph and RCytoscape, with IMGT nomenclature and CDR3 definitions. To avoid skew from clonal expansion, each TCR was counted once, and V gene usage was computed over distinct sequences. Similarity networks connected unique CDR3 amino acid sequences within a donor whenever two sequences differed by a single Levenshtein edit. Published HIV-specific CDR3s (about 90 alpha, about 640 beta) and CMV-specific CDR3s (roughly 14 alpha, 200 to 300 beta) were compiled and searched for in the repertoires. Random subsampling to size-matched repertoires demonstrated that the decreased diversity in patients did not result from their lower sequence numbers. TCRdb handled the public reads itself, with Q25 trimming in fastp and clone calling in MiXCR, and kept productive beta chains. Rows matching on CDR3 protein sequence are summarized as one entry with the most common DNA and genes. These V and J calls originate from TCRdb's pipeline instead of the authors' own analysis. A total of 10,000 to 12,000 distinct CDR3 sequences appear in this sample, approximately 8% of them only once. The ten largest make up 5.8% of the sample.

Study-level results and caveats: Unequal numbers of distinct sequences between patients and controls complicated comparisons, and size-matching overweighted rare events from HIV-infected data. In the study, no determination of donor HLA types was made. Both the Jaccard index and the count of highly shared sequences showed that healthy controls shared more CDR3s between individuals than HIV+ patients did. Sequencing depth was restricted by the use of whole blood, which also prevented the dynamics of distinct T-cell subpopulations from being separated. Compared with untreated HIV+ repertoires, healthy control repertoires had roughly threefold more distinct CDR3s and higher Shannon diversity. A major limit on how widely the findings apply, in the view of the authors, was that only sixteen HIV-infected individuals were processed. Size-matched repertoire data did not replicate the apparent post-therapy recovery of the Gini index in HIV-infected patients. Significantly different mean usage between HIV-infected patients and controls was observed for eight alpha and eight beta V genes. Significantly higher mean Gini indices were seen in HIV-infected repertoires than in controls, possibly reflecting oligoclonality. Most CMV-associated CDR3s became more frequent during therapy, although their change was not significant, whereas HIV-associated CDR3s showed a significant decrease in frequency. The observed differences in diversity were not explained by the slight differences in age and sex profiles between the study cohorts. MAIT cell alpha-chain CDR3s were present at high frequency in healthy controls but severely depleted in HIV+ repertoires. Alpha-beta chain pairing was not determined in the samples.

The clonotype was recovered from an adult in good health. The sequencing sample was made of blood.

CDR3 loop: CASSYSKTSGHYEQYF. The nucleotide sequence reads TGTGCCAGCAGTTACTCGAAGACTAGCGGGCACTACGAGCAGTACTTC. The rearranged segments are TRBV6-2 or TRBV6-3 and TRBJ2-7, with 10 junctional bases fitting TRBD2. Trimming leaves V shorter by 0 bases and J shorter by 3 bases, with the junction holding 5 bases beyond the gene matches. CDR1 and CDR2, looked up from the germline V gene, are MNHEY and SVGEGT. The CDR3 goes from the cysteine to the phenylalanine over 16 residues. Of the read, only the CDR3 DNA is kept; its 48 bases are in frame from base 1.